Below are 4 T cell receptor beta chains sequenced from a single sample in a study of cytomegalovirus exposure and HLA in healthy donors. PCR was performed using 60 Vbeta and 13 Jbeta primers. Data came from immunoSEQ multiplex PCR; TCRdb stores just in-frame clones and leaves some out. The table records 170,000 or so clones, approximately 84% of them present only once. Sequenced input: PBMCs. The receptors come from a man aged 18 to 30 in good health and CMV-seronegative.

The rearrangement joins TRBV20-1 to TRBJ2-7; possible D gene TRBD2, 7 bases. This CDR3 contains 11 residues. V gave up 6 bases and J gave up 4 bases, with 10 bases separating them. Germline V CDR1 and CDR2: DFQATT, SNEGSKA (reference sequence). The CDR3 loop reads CSAEGGYEQYF. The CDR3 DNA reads TGCAGTGCCGAGGGGGGGTACGAGCAGTACTTC.

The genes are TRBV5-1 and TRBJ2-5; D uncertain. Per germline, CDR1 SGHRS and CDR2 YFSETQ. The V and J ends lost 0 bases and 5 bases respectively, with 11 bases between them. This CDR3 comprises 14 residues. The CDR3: CASSLGHPSETQYF. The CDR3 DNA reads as TGCGCCAGCAGCTTGGGGCACCCCTCGGAGACCCAGTACTTC.

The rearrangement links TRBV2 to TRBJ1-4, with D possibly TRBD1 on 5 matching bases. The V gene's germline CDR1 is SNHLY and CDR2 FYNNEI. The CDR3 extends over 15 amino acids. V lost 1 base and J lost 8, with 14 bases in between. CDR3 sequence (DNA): TGTGCCAGCAGTGAAGGTTTCGGGGGGAACGAAAAACTGTTTTTT. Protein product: CASSEGFGGNEKLFF.

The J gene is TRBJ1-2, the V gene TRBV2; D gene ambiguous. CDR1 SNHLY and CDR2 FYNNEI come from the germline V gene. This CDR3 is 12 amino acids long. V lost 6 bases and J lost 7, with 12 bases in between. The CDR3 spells CASREQTTGYTF. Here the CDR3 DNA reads TGTGCCAGCAGGGAACAAACAACTGGCTACACCTTC.